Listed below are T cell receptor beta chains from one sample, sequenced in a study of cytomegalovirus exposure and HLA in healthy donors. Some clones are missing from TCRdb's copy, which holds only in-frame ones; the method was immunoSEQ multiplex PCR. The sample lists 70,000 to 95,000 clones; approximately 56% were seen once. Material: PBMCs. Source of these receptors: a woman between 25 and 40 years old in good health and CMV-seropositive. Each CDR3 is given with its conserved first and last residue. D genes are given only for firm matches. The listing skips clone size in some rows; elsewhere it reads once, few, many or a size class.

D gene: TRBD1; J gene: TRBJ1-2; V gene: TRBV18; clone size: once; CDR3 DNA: TGTGCCAGCTCACCGGGACAGGGGGCGCGCGGCTACACCTTC; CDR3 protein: CASSPGQGARGYTF
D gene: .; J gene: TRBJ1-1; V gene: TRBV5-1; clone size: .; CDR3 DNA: TGCGCCAGCAGCACCGGACCGGGAATGAACACTGAAGCTTTCTTT; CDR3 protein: CASSTGPGMNTEAFF
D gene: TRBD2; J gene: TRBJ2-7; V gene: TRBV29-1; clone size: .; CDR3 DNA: TGCAGCGTTGTTGGGGGAGGGTACGAGCAGTACTTC; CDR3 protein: CSVVGGGYEQYF
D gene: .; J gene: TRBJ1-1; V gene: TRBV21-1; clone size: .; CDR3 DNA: TGTGCCAGCCAGGGGACGGTCGACACTGAAGCTTTCTTT; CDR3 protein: CASQGTVDTEAFF
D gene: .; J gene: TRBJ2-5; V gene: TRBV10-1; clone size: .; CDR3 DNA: TGCGCCAGCAGCCCCGGGGGAGCAAGAGAGACCCAGTACTTC; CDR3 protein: CASSPGGARETQYF
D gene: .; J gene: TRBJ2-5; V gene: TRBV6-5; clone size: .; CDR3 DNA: TGTGCCAGCAGTCAAGCTTACCAAGAGACCCAGTACTTC; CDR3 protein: CASSQAYQETQYF
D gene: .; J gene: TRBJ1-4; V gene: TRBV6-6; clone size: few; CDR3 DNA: TGTGCCAGCAGGCCACCATGGGGCGAAGGTGAAAAACTGTTTTTT; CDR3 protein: CASRPPWGEGEKLFF
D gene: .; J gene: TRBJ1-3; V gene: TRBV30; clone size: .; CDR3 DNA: TGTGCCTGGACCCCTGTCCCAGTCTCTGGAAACACCATATATTTT; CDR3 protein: CAWTPVPVSGNTIYF
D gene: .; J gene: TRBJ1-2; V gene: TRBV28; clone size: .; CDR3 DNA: TGTGCCAGCAGTTTGGGGCACCGGGTTAGGGGCTACACCTTC; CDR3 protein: CASSLGHRVRGYTF
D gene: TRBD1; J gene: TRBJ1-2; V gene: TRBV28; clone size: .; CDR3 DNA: TGTGCCAGCAGCTCGGGACAGGGGAGCTATGGCTACACCTTC; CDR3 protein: CASSSGQGSYGYTF
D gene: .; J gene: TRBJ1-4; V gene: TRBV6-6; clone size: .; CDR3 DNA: TGTGCCAGCAGTTATTTAAATAATGAAAAACTGTTTTTT; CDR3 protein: CASSYLNNEKLFF
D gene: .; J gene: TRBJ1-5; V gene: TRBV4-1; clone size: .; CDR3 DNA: TGCGCCAGCAGCCAAGATGTGCGAGGCGGTCAGCCCCAGCATTTT; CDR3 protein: CASSQDVRGGQPQHF
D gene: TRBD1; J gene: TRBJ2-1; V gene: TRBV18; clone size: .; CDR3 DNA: TGTGCCAGCTCACCATCACAGGGGGCGGGCGATGAGCAGTTCTTC; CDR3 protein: CASSPSQGAGDEQFF
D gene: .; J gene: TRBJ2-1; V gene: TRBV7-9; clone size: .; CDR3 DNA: TGTGCCAGCAGCTTACTAGGGGACAATGAGCAGTTCTTC; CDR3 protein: CASSLLGDNEQFF
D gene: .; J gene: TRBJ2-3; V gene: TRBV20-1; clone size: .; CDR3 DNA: TGCAGTGCACCACAACATACGCAGTATTTT; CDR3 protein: CSAPQHTQYF
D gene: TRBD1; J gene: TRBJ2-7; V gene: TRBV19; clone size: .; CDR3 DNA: TGTGCCAGTAAATCGACAGGGGCCTACGAGCAGTACTTC; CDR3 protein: CASKSTGAYEQYF
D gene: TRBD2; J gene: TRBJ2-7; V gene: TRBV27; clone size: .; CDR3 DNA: TGTGCCAGCAGTTACCGGGGGGCCTACGAGCAGTACTTC; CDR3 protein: CASSYRGAYEQYF
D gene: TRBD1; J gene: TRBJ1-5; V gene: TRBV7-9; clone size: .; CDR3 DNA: TGTGCCAGCAGAGGGACAGAAAGCAATCAGCCCCAGCATTTT; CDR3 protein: CASRGTESNQPQHF
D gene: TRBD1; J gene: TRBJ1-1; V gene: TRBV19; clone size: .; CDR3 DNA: TGTGCCAGTAGCACCGGGACAGGGCTTGGTGAAGCTTTCTTT; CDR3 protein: CASSTGTGLGEAFF
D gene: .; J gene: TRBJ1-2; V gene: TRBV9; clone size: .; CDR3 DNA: TGTGCCAGCAGCGTCGGGGGGGGCTATGGCTACCCCTTC; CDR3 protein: CASSVGGGYGYPF
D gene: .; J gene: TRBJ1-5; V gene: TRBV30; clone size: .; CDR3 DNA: TGTGCCTGGGGTGACAGGTCCGATCAGCCCCAGCATTTT; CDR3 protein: CAWGDRSDQPQHF
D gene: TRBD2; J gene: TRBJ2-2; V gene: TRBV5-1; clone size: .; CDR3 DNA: TGCGCCAGCAGCTTGACTAGCGGGTTATCCACCGGGGAGCTGTTTTTT; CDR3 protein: CASSLTSGLSTGELFF
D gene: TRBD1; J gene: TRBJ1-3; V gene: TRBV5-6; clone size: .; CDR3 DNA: TGTGCCAGCAGCGCTGGACAGGGGACCGACTACTCTGGAAACACCATATATTTT; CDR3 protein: CASSAGQGTDYSGNTIYF
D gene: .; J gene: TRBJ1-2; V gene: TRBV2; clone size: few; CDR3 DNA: TGTGCCAGCAGTGTACTAGAGGGAGGCGGCTACCCCTTC; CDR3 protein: CASSVLEGGGYPF
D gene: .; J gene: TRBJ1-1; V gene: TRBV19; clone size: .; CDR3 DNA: TGTGCCAGTAACACGGGACATAACACTGACGCTTTCTTT; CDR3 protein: CASNTGHNTDAFF
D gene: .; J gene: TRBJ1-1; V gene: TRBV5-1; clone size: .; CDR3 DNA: TGCGCCAGCAGCTTGGACAGCCGGAACACTGAAGCTTTCTTT; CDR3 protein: CASSLDSRNTEAFF
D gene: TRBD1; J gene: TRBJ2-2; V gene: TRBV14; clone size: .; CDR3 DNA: TGTGCCAGCAGCCAAGATCGGGACAGGGCCACCGGGGAGCTGTTTTTT; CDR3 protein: CASSQDRDRATGELFF
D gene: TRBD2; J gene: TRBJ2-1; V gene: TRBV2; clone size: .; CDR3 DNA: TGTGCCAGCAGTAGGGGCGGGGGGGGGAATGAGCAGTTCTTC; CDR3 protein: CASSRGGGGNEQFF
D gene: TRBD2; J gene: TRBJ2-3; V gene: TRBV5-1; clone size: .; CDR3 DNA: TGCGCCAGCAGCTCCGGACTAGCGGGTCGCACAGATACGCAGTATTTT; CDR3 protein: CASSSGLAGRTDTQYF
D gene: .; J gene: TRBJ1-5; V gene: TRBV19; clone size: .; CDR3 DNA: TGTGCCAGTAGTAAGGGGGACACCAACCAATATAGCAATCAGCCCCAGCATTTT; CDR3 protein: CASSKGDTNQYSNQPQHF
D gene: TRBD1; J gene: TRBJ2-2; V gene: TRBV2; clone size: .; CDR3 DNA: TGTGCCAGCGGACAGGGGCCTTCTCCTAACACCGGGGAGCTGTTTTTT; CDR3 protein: CASGQGPSPNTGELFF
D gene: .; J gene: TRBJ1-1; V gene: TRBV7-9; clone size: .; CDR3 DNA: TGTTCCAGCAGCCTTGAAAGCCTCAACACTGAAGCTTTCTTT; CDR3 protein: CSSSLESLNTEAFF
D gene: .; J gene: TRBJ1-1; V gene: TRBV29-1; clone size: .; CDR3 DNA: TGCAGCGTTGAAGATCCTGGGACTTCGGCTTTCTTT; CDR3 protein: CSVEDPGTSAFF